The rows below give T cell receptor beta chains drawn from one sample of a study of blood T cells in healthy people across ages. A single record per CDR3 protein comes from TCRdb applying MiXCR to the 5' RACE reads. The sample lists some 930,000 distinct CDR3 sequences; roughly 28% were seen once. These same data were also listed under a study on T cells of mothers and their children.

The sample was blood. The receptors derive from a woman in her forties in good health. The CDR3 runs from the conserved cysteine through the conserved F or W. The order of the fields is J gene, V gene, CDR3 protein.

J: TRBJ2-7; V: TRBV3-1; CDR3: CASSQGKGDYEQYF
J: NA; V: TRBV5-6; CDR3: CASSLGLAGGPTQETQFF
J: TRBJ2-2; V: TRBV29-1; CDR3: CSVDRGYGSGELFF
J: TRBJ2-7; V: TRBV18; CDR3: CASAPPGGQAYEQYF
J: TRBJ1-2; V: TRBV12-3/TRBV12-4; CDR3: CASSFPLKGAGGYTF
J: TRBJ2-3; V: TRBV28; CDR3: CATRGGVIGDTQYF
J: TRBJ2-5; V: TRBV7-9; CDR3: CASSLVWTGGETQYF
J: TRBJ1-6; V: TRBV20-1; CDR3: CSANRGPYNSPLHF
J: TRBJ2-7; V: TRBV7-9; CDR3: CASRETGLGEQYF
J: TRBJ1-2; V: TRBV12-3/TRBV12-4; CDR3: CASSFSGHPGYTF
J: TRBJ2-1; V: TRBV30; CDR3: CAWQRGTPYNEQFF
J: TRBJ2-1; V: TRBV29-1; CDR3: CSVGYSEQFF
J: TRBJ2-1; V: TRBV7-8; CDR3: CASSLDQGLNEQFF
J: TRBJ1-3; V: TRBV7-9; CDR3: CASSRARDTIYF
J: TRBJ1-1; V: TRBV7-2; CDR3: CASSSDRNTEAFF
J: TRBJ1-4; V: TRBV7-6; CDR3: CASSRGTGTFLSEKLFF
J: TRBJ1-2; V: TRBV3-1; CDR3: CASSQGASQGDGYTF
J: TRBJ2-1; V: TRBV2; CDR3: CASMEVTGDDEQFF
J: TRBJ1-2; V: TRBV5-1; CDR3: CASSLAYTGLPYGYTF
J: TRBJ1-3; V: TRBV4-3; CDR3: CASSQQGGGNTIYF
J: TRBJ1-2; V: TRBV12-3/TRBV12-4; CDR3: CASSLAREYGYTF
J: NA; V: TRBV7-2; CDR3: CVSSRGSYEQYF
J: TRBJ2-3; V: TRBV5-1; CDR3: CASTAQADTQYF
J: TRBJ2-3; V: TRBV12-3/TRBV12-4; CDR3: CASISGLGVGDTQYF
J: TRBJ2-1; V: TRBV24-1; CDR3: CATSDRLAATYNEQFF
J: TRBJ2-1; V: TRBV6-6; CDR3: CASSYHRVGEQFF
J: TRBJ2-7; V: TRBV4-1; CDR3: CASSPIAALGVGTGYYEQYF
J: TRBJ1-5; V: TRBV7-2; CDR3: CASSLASTGTDQPQHF
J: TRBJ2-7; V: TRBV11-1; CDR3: CASSLTKTELAGGPKPTYEQYF
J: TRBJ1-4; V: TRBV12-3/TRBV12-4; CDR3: CASSSWDRTNEKLFF
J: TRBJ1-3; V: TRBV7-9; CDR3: CASSPGASSGNTIYF
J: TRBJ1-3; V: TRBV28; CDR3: CASSLLGQGMSAGNTIYF
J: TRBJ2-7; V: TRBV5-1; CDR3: CASSFDRNTYEQYF
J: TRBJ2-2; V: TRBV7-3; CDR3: CASSKGGQANTGELFF
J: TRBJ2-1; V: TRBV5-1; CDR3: CASSLETSGGDNEQFF
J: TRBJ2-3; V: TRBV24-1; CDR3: CATSGQGRGTDTQYF
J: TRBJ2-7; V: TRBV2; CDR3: CASRSYEGWFEQYF
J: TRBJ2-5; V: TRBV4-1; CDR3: CASSQGERGPQETQYF
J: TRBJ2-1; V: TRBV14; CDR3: CASSLDRNYNEQFF
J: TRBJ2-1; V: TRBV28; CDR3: CASRLFWADREQFF
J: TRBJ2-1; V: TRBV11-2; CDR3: CASSQDSGGFDNEQFF
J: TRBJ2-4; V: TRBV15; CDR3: CATSREDFTAQNIQYF
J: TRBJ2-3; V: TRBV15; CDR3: CVTGRRGISLDTQYF
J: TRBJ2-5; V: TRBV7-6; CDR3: CASSLGGFETQYF
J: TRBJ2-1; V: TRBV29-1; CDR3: CSVERRGGYNEQFF
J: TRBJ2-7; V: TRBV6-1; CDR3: CASLGNEQYF
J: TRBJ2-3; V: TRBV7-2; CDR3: CASSLGSGGVLGTDTQYF
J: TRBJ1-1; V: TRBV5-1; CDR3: CASSPMGAEAFF
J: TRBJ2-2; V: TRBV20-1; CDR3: CSAAGQANTGELFF
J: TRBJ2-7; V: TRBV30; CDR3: CAWSRPGTLAEQYF
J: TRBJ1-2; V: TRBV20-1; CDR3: CSARRVQTGTNYGYTF
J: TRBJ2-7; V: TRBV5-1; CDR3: CASSEAAGNYNDQYF
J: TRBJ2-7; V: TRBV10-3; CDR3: CAISESFSEQYF
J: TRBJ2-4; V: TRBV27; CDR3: CASSLATVLAKNIQYF
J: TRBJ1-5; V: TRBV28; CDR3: CASSLGLLAQPQHF